This record covers a single T cell receptor (beta chain). This record belongs to a study of blood T cell repertoires in COVID-19. Study in general: The United States, Italy and Spain supplied acute and convalescent COVID-19 samples. PBMCs, B-cell-depleted T cells, or T cells provided the cDNA or gDNA that made up the material.

Per the germline V gene, CDR1 is SGHRS and CDR2 is YFSETQ. CDR3 length equals 13 residues. V shed 3 bases and J shed 5 bases, with 8 bases lying between them. In the original processing: Counts of nucleated cells, estimated from reference gene primer amplification, were obtained. Clones were read by immunoSEQ multiplex PCR, and TCRdb kept only the in-frame ones, dropping some. The V and J calls and clone size come from that table; D and trimming were worked out from the DNA. The repertoire has about 150,000 clones, 75% to 85% of them found once; the top ten carry approximately 8.4%. The sequence derives from a human donor with acute or convalescent COVID-19. The donor label of this sample is uncertain. This sequence joins TRBV5-1 and TRBJ2-2; D might be TRBD1 (5 bases). The sample comprised peripheral blood. CDR3 bases: TGCGCCAGCAGCTCCCAGGGTACCGGGGAGCTGTTTTTT. Protein product: CASSSQGTGELFF.